One sample yielded the 19 T cell receptor beta chains listed below, sequenced in a study of OX40 agonist ivuxolimab in advanced cancers. Generated by immunoSEQ multiplex PCR, the TCRdb table keeps only in-frame clones and is missing some. The table records 77,000 or so clones, 81% of them present only once. This specimen consisted of CD4+ or CD8+ T cells sorted from blood, obtained in a trial of the OX40 agonist ivuxolimab. These TCRs come from an adult with an advanced solid tumor such as melanoma, head and neck, liver or kidney cancer.

The chain links TRBV18 to TRBJ1-1, with D unclear. The CDR3 sequence is 16 residues long. Between the trimmed V and J ends, which lost 2 bases and 6 bases, there was a span of 19 bases. Germline V gives CDR1 KGHSH, CDR2 LQKENI. The CDR3, as DNA: TGTGCCAGCTCACCAGGTTTTACTGGAACCGGGCCTGAAGCTTTCTTT. Its translation: CASSPGFTGTGPEAFF. Looking up the rest from reference TRBV18 and TRBJ1-1 gives the full variable domain: NAGVMQNPRHLVRRRGQEARLRCSPMKGHSHVYWYRQLPEEGLKFMVYLQKENIIDESGMPKERFSAEFPKEGPSILRIQQVVRGDSAAYFCASSPGFTGTGPEAFFGQGTRLTVV.

The chain couples TRBV2 to TRBJ2-2; D unresolved. Germline V gives CDR1 SNHLY, CDR2 FYNNEI. CDR3 length equals 15 residues. V lost 6 bases, J lost 3 bases, and 14 bases lay in between. CDR3 in amino acids: CASSVNTHYTGELFF. The DNA of the CDR3 is TGTGCCAGCAGCGTAAACACCCATTACACCGGGGAGCTGTTTTTT.

The gene calls are TRBV7-8 and TRBJ1-1; a weak D match, TRBD1 (6 bases). Trimming removed 5 bases from V and 1 base from J, with 17 bases in between. This CDR3 region has 16 residues. Germline V gives CDR1 SGHVS, CDR2 FQNEAQ. CDR3 protein: CASSPLTGYRNTEAFF. In nucleotides, the CDR3 is TGTGCCAGCAGCCCTCTAACAGGGTATCGGAACACTGAAGCTTTCTTT.

The chain employs TRBV9 and TRBJ2-7, with 11 bases fitting TRBD1. V shed 4 bases, J shed 2 bases, and the junction held 2 bases outside the gene matches. Germline CDR1 is SGDLS and CDR2 is YYNGEE. The CDR3 consists of 14 residues. In nucleotides, the CDR3 is TGTGCCAGCAGCCGGGGACAGGGGGCCTACGAGCAGTACTTC. Translated, it gives CASSRGQGAYEQYF.

The chain uses TRBV14 and TRBJ1-2, with D perhaps TRBD1 (5 bases). The germline V and J ends were trimmed by 0 bases and 5 bases, with 16 bases remaining between them. CDR1 is SGHDN, CDR2 FVKESK, per germline. CDR3 length: 16 residues. The CDR3 DNA sequence: TGTGCCAGCAGCCAAGACCCCTCCCCGGACACTTATGGCTACACCTTC. Its translation is CASSQDPSPDTYGYTF. The variable domain in full, completed from reference TRBV14 and TRBJ1-2, reads EAGVTQFPSHSVIEKGQTVTLRCDPISGHDNLYWYRRVMGKEIKFLLHFVKESKQDESGMPNNRFLAERTGGTYSTLKVQPAELEDSGVYFCASSQDPSPDTYGYTFGSGTRLTVV.

V and J are TRBV7-6 and TRBJ2-7, with D unclear. The V gene lost 5 bases and the J gene lost 2 bases, with 10 bases spanning the gap. CDR1 is SGHVS and CDR2 is FNYEAQ in the germline V gene. The CDR3 length is 13 residues. The CDR3: CASSPGSTYEQYF. The CDR3 DNA sequence: TGTGCCAGCAGCCCCGGGTCCACCTACGAGCAGTACTTC.

V usage is TRBV4-3 and J usage is TRBJ2-6; D possibly uses TRBD1 or TRBD2 (5 bases each). V was pared by 1 base and J by 5 bases, with 9 bases between. The CDR3 extends over 15 amino acids. The germline CDR1 and CDR2 sequences are LGHNA and YSLEER. The chain's CDR3 is CASSQGGAWANVLTF. In DNA, the CDR3 is TGCGCCAGCAGCCAAGGAGGGGCATGGGCCAACGTCCTGACTTTC.

This chain links TRBV5-5 with TRBJ1-3; possibly TRBD1 for D (6 bases). The CDR3 length is 16 residues. V was clipped by 0 bases and J by 0 bases, with 10 bases between them. From germline, CDR1 is SGHKS and CDR2 YYEKEE (reference sequence). CDR3 protein: CASSLEGVYSGNTIYF. CDR3 DNA: TGTGCCAGCAGCTTGGAGGGGGTCTACTCTGGAAACACCATATATTTT.

This clone was detected only once. The chain couples TRBV5-8 to TRBJ1-5; D unclear. The germline gives CDR1 SGHTS, CDR2 YDEGEE. The CDR3 runs to 15 residues. The V end lost 6 bases, the J end lost 0 bases, and 13 bases lay between the germline ends. The CDR3 spells CASTYRVNSNQPQHF. CDR3 DNA: TGTGCCAGCACATATAGGGTGAATAGCAATCAGCCCCAGCATTTT.

The V gene is TRBV7-2, the J gene TRBJ2-1; D is tentatively TRBD1 or TRBD2 (5 bases each). The CDR3 runs 13 residues. Germline lookup yields CDR1 SGHTA and CDR2 FQGNSA. Trimming removed 7 bases at V and 8 bases at J, with 15 bases between. The CDR3: CASNPPGQHEQFF. The CDR3 nucleotides read TGTGCCAGCAACCCCCCGGGGCAACATGAGCAGTTCTTC.

In regard to this clone: The sample carries other DNA sequences with the same CDR3. The chain carries TRBV18 and TRBJ2-3; 8 bases agree with TRBD2. Unmatched junction bases numbered 4, after V lost 3 bases and J lost 2 bases. Germline V lookup: CDR1 KGHSH, CDR2 LQKENI. The CDR3 contains 15 residues. This chain's CDR3 is CASSPSGGDTDTQYF. CDR3 DNA: TGTGCCAGCTCACCGTCGGGAGGGGACACAGATACGCAGTATTTT. Supplemented by reference TRBV18 and TRBJ2-3, the full variable domain reads NAGVMQNPRHLVRRRGQEARLRCSPMKGHSHVYWYRQLPEEGLKFMVYLQKENIIDESGMPKERFSAEFPKEGPSILRIQQVVRGDSAAYFCASSPSGGDTDTQYFGPGTRLTVL.

The chain links TRBV7-8 to TRBJ1-2, with 9 bases fitting TRBD1. Trimming cost V 5 bases and J 5 bases; bases outside gene matches: 15. CDR1 and CDR2 from the germline V gene are SGHVS and FQNEAQ. There are 17 residues in the CDR3. The CDR3 nucleotides are TGTGCCAGCAGCCAGCTCAAAGCTCCAGGACAGGGGTATGGCTACACCTTC. Its translation is CASSQLKAPGQGYGYTF. Full variable domain (remainder filled in from reference TRBV7-8 and TRBJ1-2): GAGVSQSPRYKVAKRGQDVALRCDPISGHVSLFWYQQALGQGPEFLTYFQNEAQLDKSGLPSDRFFAERPEGSVSTLKIQRTQQEDSAVYLCASSQLKAPGQGYGYTFGSGTRLTVV.

The V and J genes are TRBV9 and TRBJ1-2; D remains unclear. Between the trimmed V and J ends, which lost 0 bases and 2 bases, there was a span of 14 bases. Germline V gene data show CDR1 as SGDLS and CDR2 as YYNGEE. This CDR3 spans 16 amino acids. This CDR3 reads CASSVAGGRLNYGYTF. The CDR3 nucleotides are TGTGCCAGCAGCGTAGCTGGAGGGCGACTGAACTATGGCTACACCTTC.

The chain recombines TRBV7-3 with TRBJ2-1; D possibly corresponds to TRBD2 (7 bases). The CDR3 has 14 amino acids. Trimming removed 2 bases from V and 4 bases from J, with 9 bases in between. Per germline, CDR1 SGHTA and CDR2 FQGTGA. As DNA, the CDR3 is TGTGCCAGCAGCTTAGCGGGGGCTTACAATGAGCAGTTCTTC. This encodes CASSLAGAYNEQFF.

The chain links TRBV14 to TRBJ2-7; the D is unclear. Trimming pared 4 bases from V and 6 bases from J, leaving 16 bases between. The germline V gene has CDR1 SGHDN and CDR2 FVKESK. The CDR3 has 14 amino acids. The CDR3 DNA sequence: TGTGCCAGCAGCCGAAATTGGATCTGGGCCGAGCAGTACTTC. It translates to CASSRNWIWAEQYF.

The chain links TRBV6-1 to TRBJ2-4; 7 positions agree with TRBD1. With V trimmed by 2 bases and J by 7 bases, 5 bases remained unmatched. Germline loops: CDR1 MNHNS, CDR2 SASEGT. The CDR3 sequence is 14 residues long. DNA for the CDR3: TGTGCCAGCAGTGAAAGCGGACAGGACAACATTCAGTACTTC. The encoded protein is CASSESGQDNIQYF.

The chain couples TRBV6-5 to TRBJ1-3; tentatively, D is TRBD1 (5 bases). The CDR3 runs to 15 residues. V shed 5 bases and J shed 2 bases, with 13 bases lying between them. The germline V gene has CDR1 MNHEY and CDR2 SVGAGI. Here the CDR3 reads CASSRQGDPGNTIYF. The CDR3 region has the DNA TGTGCCAGCAGTCGCCAGGGAGACCCTGGAAACACCATATATTTT.

The chain uses TRBV5-6 and TRBJ2-1; no clear D gene. The CDR3 is 13 residues long. Germline V gene sequence: CDR1 SGHDT, CDR2 YYEEEE. Trimming took off 1 base at V and 7 bases at J, with 9 bases between the two ends. CDR3 in DNA: TGTGCCAGCAGCTTGATTTTCGGGAATGAGCAGTTCTTC. Translation: CASSLIFGNEQFF.

The chain couples TRBV19 to TRBJ1-1, with D unclear. CDR3 length: 13 amino acids. V shed 3 bases and J shed 7 bases, with 12 bases lying between them. CDR1 is LNHDA, CDR2 SQIVND, per germline (reference sequence). The chain's CDR3 is CASSIGGVGEAFF. As DNA, the CDR3 is TGTGCCAGTAGTATTGGCGGGGTGGGTGAAGCTTTCTTT.